The next 17 T cell receptor beta chains were all read from a single sample in a study of cytomegalovirus exposure and HLA in healthy donors. PCR used 60 Vbeta primers and 13 Jbeta primers. The method was immunoSEQ multiplex PCR; TCRdb's version includes in-frame clones alone and lacks a portion of them. The sample lists some 170,000 clones, roughly 79% occurring once. Specimen: PBMCs. The receptors derive from a man aged 18 to 29 in good health and CMV-seropositive.

CDR3 sequence reads: CASSVAHPSYEQYF. The CDR3, as DNA: TGTGCCAGCAGTGTAGCCCATCCCTCCTACGAGCAGTACTTC. The chain has TRBV2 and TRBJ2-5; no clear D. The DNA end is more similar to TRBJ2-7, so the J call may be wrong. This CDR3 has 14 residues. From germline, CDR1 is SNHLY and CDR2 FYNNEI.

This chain uses TRBV2 with TRBJ1-4; D is undetermined. V was shortened by 8 bases and J by 3 bases, with 16 bases between the two germline ends. Looked up from germline, CDR1 is SNHLY and CDR2 is FYNNEI. The CDR3 contains 15 residues. CDR3 bases: TGTGCCAGCTTAAGACTATTTCGGTCTAATGAAAAACTGTTTTTT. Residues: CASLRLFRSNEKLFF.

This rearrangement joins TRBV4-1 to TRBJ1-3, with unresolved D. The length of the CDR3 is 15 residues. V dropped 1 base and J dropped 0 bases, with 7 bases sitting between them. Germline loops: CDR1 MGHRA, CDR2 YSYEKL. In nucleotides, the CDR3 is TGCGCCAGCAGCCAAGTACAAATCTCTGGAAACACCATATATTTT. Its translation is CASSQVQISGNTIYF.

This rearrangement joins TRBV4-1 to TRBJ2-7, with 8 bases aligning to TRBD2. This CDR3 spans 13 amino acids. Germline CDR1 and CDR2: MGHRA and YSYEKL. The J segment lost 0 bases and the V segment lost 6 bases, leaving 1 base of the junction unmatched. CDR3 region: CASRSGSSYEQYF. In DNA, the CDR3 is TGCGCCAGCAGGAGCGGGAGCTCCTACGAGCAGTACTTC.

This sequence joins TRBV15 and TRBJ1-5, with D tentatively TRBD1 (5 bases). V lost 1 base and J 7 bases, leaving 11 bases between the germline ends. The germline gives CDR1 LNHNV, CDR2 YYDKDF (reference sequence). CDR3 length equals 14 residues. CDR3 protein: CATSRGGGRQPQHF. The CDR3 nucleotides are TGTGCCACCAGCAGAGGCGGGGGTCGGCAGCCCCAGCATTTT.

The chain recombines TRBV4-2 with TRBJ2-7; 7 positions agree with TRBD1. The V gene end was trimmed by 1 base and the J gene end by 5 bases; junction bases not matched to a gene: 11. The CDR3 spans 16 residues. Germline assignment: CDR1 LGHNA and CDR2 YNFKEQ. CDR3 amino acids: CASSQGTGTAVHEQYF. CDR3 nucleotide sequence: TGTGCCAGCAGCCAAGGAACCGGGACAGCCGTCCACGAGCAGTACTTC.

V usage is TRBV2 and J usage is TRBJ1-1; D remains unclear. V was shortened by 4 bases and J by 3 bases, with 9 bases between the two germline ends. The CDR3 is 13 residues long. The germline gives CDR1 SNHLY, CDR2 FYNNEI. For the CDR3, the DNA is TGTGCCAGCAGTGGTCAGGTGTACACTGAAGCTTTCTTT. It specifies CASSGQVYTEAFF.

The V gene is TRBV14, the J gene TRBJ2-2, with a possible D match to TRBD1 (7 bases). Trimming shortened V by 8 bases and J by 5 bases, and 18 bases separated the two germline ends. Germline-derived CDR1 and CDR2 are SGHDN and FVKESK. CDR3 size: 15 residues. The CDR3 DNA follows: TGTGCCAGCGCCCTGCAGGGGGGTATTACCGGGGAGCTGTTTTTT. It translates to CASALQGGITGELFF.

The chain links TRBV2 to TRBJ1-2; D not resolved. This CDR3 spans 13 amino acids. V was clipped by 8 bases and J by 4 bases, with 14 bases between them. In germline, CDR1 is SNHLY, CDR2 FYNNEI. CDR3 sequence reads: CASGPARSYGYTF. The CDR3 bases are TGTGCCAGCGGCCCAGCGCGTAGCTATGGCTACACCTTC. The full variable domain, in which reference TRBV2 and TRBJ1-2 provide the parts outside the CDR3, is EPEVTQTPSHQVTQMGQEVILRCVPISNHLYFYWYRQILGQKVEFLVSFYNNEISEKSEIFDDQFSVERPDGSNFTLKIRSTKLEDSAMYFCASGPARSYGYTFGSGTRLTVV.

This clone occurred once. This sequence joins TRBV4-2 and TRBJ2-7; D is uncertain. V lost 0 bases and J lost 0, with 18 bases in between. From germline, CDR1 is LGHNA and CDR2 YNFKEQ. This CDR3 comprises 18 residues. CDR3 in DNA: TGTGCCAGCAGCCAAGATAAATCCCCAGGCCTCCCCTCCTACGAGCAGTACTTC. This codes for CASSQDKSPGLPSYEQYF.

The chain is built from TRBV6-5 and TRBJ2-7; tentatively, D is TRBD2 (6 bases). Germline-derived CDR1 and CDR2 are MNHEY and SVGAGI. Trimming left V 6 bases short and J 5 bases short, with 14 bases between. The CDR3 is 13 amino acids. DNA of the CDR3: TGTGCCAGCAGGGGGGGACTCCACCACGAGCAGTACTTC. Translated, it gives CASRGGLHHEQYF.

The rearrangement uses TRBV25-1 and TRBJ2-6; no clear D. The CDR3 runs 15 residues. Germline V gene data show CDR1 as MGHDK and CDR2 as SYGVNS. V was clipped by 3 bases and J by 1 base, with 7 bases between them. In DNA, the CDR3 is TGTGCCAGCAGTGAGGCATCGTCTGGGGCCAACGTCCTGACTTTC. The encoded protein is CASSEASSGANVLTF. Together with reference TRBV25-1 and TRBJ2-6, the CDR3 gives the full variable domain: EADIYQTPRYLVIGTGKKITLECSQTMGHDKMYWYQQDPGMELHLIHYSYGVNSTEKGDLSSESTVSRIRTEHFPLTLESARPSHTSQYLCASSEASSGANVLTFGAGSRLTVL.

The rearrangement uses TRBV4-1 and TRBJ2-7; perhaps TRBD1 as D (5 bases). There are 16 residues in the CDR3. V was shortened by 1 base and J by 1 base, with 14 bases between the two germline ends. Germline V gene sequence: CDR1 MGHRA, CDR2 YSYEKL. The chain's CDR3 is CASSQAQGSRSYEQYF. The CDR3 bases are TGCGCCAGCAGCCAAGCGCAGGGCTCGAGGTCCTACGAGCAGTACTTC.

The CDR3 loop is CASSLGAYTEAFF. In nucleotides, the CDR3 is TGCGCCAGCAGCTTGGGCGCCTACACTGAAGCTTTCTTT. The chain joins TRBV5-1 to TRBJ1-1; D is ambiguous. Germline values: CDR1 SGHRS, CDR2 YFSETQ. Trimming removed 0 bases at V and 3 bases at J, with 6 bases between. This CDR3 comprises 13 residues.

This clone came up a few times. This chain uses TRBV6-5 with TRBJ2-3; the D is unclear. This CDR3 has 14 residues. In germline, CDR1 is MNHEY, CDR2 SVGAGI. V was trimmed by 0 bases and J by 3 bases, leaving 7 bases between them. The CDR3 region is CASSYSRQTDTQYF. The CDR3, as DNA: TGTGCCAGCAGTTACTCGAGGCAGACAGATACGCAGTATTTT.

The J gene is TRBJ2-7, the V gene TRBV29-1; D might be TRBD1 (6 bases). Germline V CDR1 and CDR2: SQVTM, ANQGSEA. Trimming left V 4 bases short and J 6 bases short, with 10 bases between. CDR3 length: 11 amino acids. CDR3 protein: CSVVWGLEQYF. For the CDR3, the DNA is TGCAGCGTTGTCTGGGGGCTCGAGCAGTACTTC.

This chain connects TRBV19 to TRBJ2-5, with D perhaps matching TRBD2 (6 bases). Germline V gene data show CDR1 as LNHDA and CDR2 as SQIVND (reference sequence). The V end was cut by 4 bases, the J end by 4 bases, with 10 bases between. The CDR3 has 13 amino acids. CDR3: CASSTGVRETQYF. Written as DNA, the CDR3 is TGTGCCAGTAGTACGGGGGTTCGAGAGACCCAGTACTTC.